This passage covers 4 T cell receptor beta chains from one sample sequenced in a study of CD4 and CD8 cells across lung adenocarcinoma regions. TCRdb re-called the PCR reads through MiXCR, storing one row per CDR3 protein. The sample includes some 20,000 distinct CDR3 sequences, more than 45% of them seen just once. Sequencing input: CD4+ T cells from the margin of a lung tumor. These receptors came from a male donor with lung adenocarcinoma. The CD4 and CD8 labels of this study may be unreliable.

This clonotype was observed many times. This rearrangement joins TRBV4-1 to TRBJ2-1, with 8 bases that match TRBD2. The ends lost 2 bases at V and 5 bases at J; junction bases unmatched: 14. Germline CDR1 and CDR2: MGHRA and YSYEKL. This CDR3 contains 18 residues. CDR3 protein: CASSQPFLSGRANNEQFF. The DNA for the CDR3 is TGCGCCAGCAGCCAACCCTTCCTGTCCGGGAGGGCCAACAATGAGCAGTTCTTC.

As for this clonotype: One end of the junction varies from germline; a read error may be responsible. The chain links TRBV10-1 to TRBJ2-3, with TRBD2 matching 8 bases. This CDR3 region has 13 residues. Germline values: CDR1 WNHNN, CDR2 SYGVQD (reference sequence). The CDR3 region is CGSGGRDEDTQYF. The CDR3 nucleotides read TGCGGCAGCGGGGGTCGGGACGAAGATACGCAGTATTTT.

The rearrangement uses TRBV27 and TRBJ2-5; TRBD1 or TRBD2 may be the D gene (6 bases each). V shed 6 bases and J shed 2 bases, with 19 bases lying between them. This CDR3 spans 16 amino acids. Germline V gene lookup returns CDR1 MNHEY and CDR2 SMNVEV (reference sequence). CDR3 amino acids: CASSPRGRGGQETQYF. CDR3 coding DNA: TGTGCCAGCAGCCCCCGGGGGAGAGGGGGTCAAGAGACCCAGTACTTC.

This clonotype was found many times. The rearrangement joins TRBV7-2 to TRBJ2-3, with 8 bases fitting TRBD2. V shed 3 bases and J 4 bases; nucleotides not matched to a gene: 3. CDR3 length: 14 residues. The germline V gene encodes CDR1 SGHTA and CDR2 FQGNSA. The CDR3 region has the DNA TGTGCCAGCAGCTTGGGACTAGTAGCAGATACGCAGTATTTT. Amino acids: CASSLGLVADTQYF.